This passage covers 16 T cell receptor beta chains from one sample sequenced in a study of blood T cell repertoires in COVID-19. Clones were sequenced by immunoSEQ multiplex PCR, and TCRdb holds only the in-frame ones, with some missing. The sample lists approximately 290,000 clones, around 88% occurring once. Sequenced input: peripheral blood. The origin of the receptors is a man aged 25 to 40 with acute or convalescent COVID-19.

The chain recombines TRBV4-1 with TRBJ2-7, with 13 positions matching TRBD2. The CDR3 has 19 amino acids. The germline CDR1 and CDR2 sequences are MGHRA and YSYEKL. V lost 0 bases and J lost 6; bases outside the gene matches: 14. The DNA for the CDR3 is TGCGCCAGCAGCCAAGATCGAACTAGCGGGAGGGCCCTCGAATCCGAGCAGTACTTC. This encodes CASSQDRTSGRALESEQYF.

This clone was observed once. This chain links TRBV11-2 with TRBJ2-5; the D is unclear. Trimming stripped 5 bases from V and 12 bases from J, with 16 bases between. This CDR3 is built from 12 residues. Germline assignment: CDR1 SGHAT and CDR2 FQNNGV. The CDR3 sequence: CASSPNHFSEYF. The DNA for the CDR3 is TGTGCCAGCAGCCCGAACCACTTCTCTGAGTACTTC.

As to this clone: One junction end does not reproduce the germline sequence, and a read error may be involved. CDR3 coding DNA: TGTGCCAGCAGCAGGGGACTAGGGATGAACCCCGGGGAGCTGTTTTTT. It codes for CASSRGLGMNPGELFF. The chain combines TRBV11-2 with TRBJ2-2, with TRBD2 identical over 8 bases. CDR1 and CDR2 (germline): SGHAT, FQNNGV. CDR3 size: 16 residues.

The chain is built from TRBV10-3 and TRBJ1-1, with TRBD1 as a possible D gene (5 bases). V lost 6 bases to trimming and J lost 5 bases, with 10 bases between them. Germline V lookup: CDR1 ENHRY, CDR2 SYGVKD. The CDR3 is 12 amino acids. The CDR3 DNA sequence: TGTGCCATCAGCCCAGGGATGACTGAAGCTTTCTTT. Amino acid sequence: CAISPGMTEAFF.

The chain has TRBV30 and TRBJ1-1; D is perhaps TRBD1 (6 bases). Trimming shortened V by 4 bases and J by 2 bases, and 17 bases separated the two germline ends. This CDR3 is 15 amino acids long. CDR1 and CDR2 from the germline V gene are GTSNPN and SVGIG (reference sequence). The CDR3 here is CAWTRIRGANTEAFF. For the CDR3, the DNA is TGTGCCTGGACCCGTATCCGGGGGGCTAACACTGAAGCTTTCTTT.

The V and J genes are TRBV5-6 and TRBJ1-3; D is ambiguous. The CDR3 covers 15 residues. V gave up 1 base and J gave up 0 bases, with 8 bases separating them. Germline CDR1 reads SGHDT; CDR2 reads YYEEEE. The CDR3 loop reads CASSLSPSSGNTIYF. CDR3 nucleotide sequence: TGTGCCAGCAGCTTGTCCCCGAGCTCTGGAAACACCATATATTTT. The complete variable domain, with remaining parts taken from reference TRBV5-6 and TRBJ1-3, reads DAGVTQSPTHLIKTRGQQVTLRCSPKSGHDTVSWYQQALGQGPQFIFQYYEEEERQRGNFPDRFSGHQFPNYSSELNVNALLLGDSALYLCASSLSPSSGNTIYFGEGSWLTVV.

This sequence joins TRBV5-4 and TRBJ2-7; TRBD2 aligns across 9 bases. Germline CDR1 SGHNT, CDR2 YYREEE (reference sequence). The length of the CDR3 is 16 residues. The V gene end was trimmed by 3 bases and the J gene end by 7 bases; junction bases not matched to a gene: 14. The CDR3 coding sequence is TGTGCCAGCAGCTCCTTCTCGGGACTAGCTTTGAGTGAGCAGTACTTC. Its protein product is CASSSFSGLALSEQYF.

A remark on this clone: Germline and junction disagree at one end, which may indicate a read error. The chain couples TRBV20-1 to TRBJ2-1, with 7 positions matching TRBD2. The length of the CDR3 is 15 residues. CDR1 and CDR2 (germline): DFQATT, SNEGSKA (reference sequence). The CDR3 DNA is TGCAGCGCTAGTTCTTCTAGCGGAGGGTACAATGAGCAGTTCTTC. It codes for CSASSSSGGYNEQFF.

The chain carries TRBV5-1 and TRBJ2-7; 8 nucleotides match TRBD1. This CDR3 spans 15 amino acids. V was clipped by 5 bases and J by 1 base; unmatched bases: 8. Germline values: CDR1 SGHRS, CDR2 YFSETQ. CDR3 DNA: TGCGCCAGCAGGCTACAGGGGGAGGCTTCCTACGAGCAGTACTTC. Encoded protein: CASRLQGEASYEQYF.

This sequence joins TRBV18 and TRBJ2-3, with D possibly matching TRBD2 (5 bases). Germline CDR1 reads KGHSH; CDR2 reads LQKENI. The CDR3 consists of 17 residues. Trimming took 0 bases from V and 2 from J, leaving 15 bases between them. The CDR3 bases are TGTGCCAGCTCACCACCGGGTAGCCCGGGGTCCACAGATACGCAGTATTTT. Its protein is CASSPPGSPGSTDTQYF.

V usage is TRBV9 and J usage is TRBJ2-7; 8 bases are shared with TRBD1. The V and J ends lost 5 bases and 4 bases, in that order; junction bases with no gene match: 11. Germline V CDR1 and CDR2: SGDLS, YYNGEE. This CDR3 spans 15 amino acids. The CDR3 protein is CASSPTGTGSYEQYF. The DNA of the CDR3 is TGTGCCAGCAGTCCTACCGGGACAGGTTCATACGAGCAGTACTTC. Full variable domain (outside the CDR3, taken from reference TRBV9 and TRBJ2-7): DSGVTQTPKHLITATGQRVTLRCSPRSGDLSVYWYQQSLDQGLQFLIQYYNGEERAKGNILERFSAQQFPDLHSELNLSSLELGDSALYFCASSPTGTGSYEQYFGPGTRLTVT.

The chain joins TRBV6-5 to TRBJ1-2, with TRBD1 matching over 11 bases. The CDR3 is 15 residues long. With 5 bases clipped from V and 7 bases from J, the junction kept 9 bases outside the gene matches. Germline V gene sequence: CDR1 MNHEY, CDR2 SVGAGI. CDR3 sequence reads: CASSRGTGGVFGYTF. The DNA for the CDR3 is TGTGCCAGCAGTCGGGGGACAGGGGGGGTTTTTGGCTACACCTTC.

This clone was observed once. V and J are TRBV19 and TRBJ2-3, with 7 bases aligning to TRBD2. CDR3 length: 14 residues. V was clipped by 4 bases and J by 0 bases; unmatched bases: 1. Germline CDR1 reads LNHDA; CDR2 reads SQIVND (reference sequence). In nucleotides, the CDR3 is TGTGCCAGTAGTACTAGCGGAAGCACAGATACGCAGTATTTT. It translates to CASSTSGSTDTQYF.

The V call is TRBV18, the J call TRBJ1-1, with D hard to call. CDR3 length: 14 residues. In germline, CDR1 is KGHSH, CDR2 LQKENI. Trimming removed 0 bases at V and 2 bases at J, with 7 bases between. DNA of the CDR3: TGTGCCAGCTCACCACCTAACAGTAACACTGAAGCTTTCTTT. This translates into CASSPPNSNTEAFF.

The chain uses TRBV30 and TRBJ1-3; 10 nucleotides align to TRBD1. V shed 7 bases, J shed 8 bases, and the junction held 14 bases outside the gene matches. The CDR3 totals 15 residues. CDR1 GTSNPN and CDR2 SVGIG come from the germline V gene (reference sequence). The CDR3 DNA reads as TGTGCCTTGACCCCGGGACAGGGGATAGTGGACACCATATATTTT. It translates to CALTPGQGIVDTIYF.

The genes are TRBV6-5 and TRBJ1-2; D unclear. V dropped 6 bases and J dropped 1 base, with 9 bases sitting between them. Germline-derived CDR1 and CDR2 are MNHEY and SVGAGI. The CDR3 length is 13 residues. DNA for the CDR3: TGTGCCAGCAGGAGGCGTTTTAACTATGGCTACACCTTC. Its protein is CASRRRFNYGYTF.